Shown below are 2 T cell receptor beta chains from a single sample sequenced in a study of cytomegalovirus exposure and HLA in healthy donors. PCR employed 60 Vbeta and 13 Jbeta primers. Produced via immunoSEQ multiplex PCR; TCRdb's table is partial and in-frame only. The sample includes about 50,000 clones, roughly 81% of them seen just once. Sequenced: PBMCs. Receptor source: a woman aged 40 to 50 in good health and CMV-seropositive.

The V call is TRBV9, the J call TRBJ2-2; D unresolved. Germline lookup yields CDR1 SGDLS and CDR2 YYNGEE. The CDR3 totals 16 residues. Deletions cut 3 bases from V and 5 bases from J, with 17 bases between. For the CDR3, the DNA is TGTGCCAGCAGCGGGGTGGGCTCACCGAGAACCGGGGAGCTGTTTTTT. As protein: CASSGVGSPRTGELFF.

The genes are TRBV28 and TRBJ1-6, with TRBD1 identical over 8 bases. Germline assignment: CDR1 MDHEN and CDR2 SYDVKM. The V segment lost 6 bases and the J segment 10 bases; nucleotides outside the gene matches: 5. CDR3 length equals 13 residues. In DNA form, the CDR3 reads TGTGCCAGCAGATCACGGGACAGGTCACCCCTCCACTTT. It specifies CASRSRDRSPLHF.